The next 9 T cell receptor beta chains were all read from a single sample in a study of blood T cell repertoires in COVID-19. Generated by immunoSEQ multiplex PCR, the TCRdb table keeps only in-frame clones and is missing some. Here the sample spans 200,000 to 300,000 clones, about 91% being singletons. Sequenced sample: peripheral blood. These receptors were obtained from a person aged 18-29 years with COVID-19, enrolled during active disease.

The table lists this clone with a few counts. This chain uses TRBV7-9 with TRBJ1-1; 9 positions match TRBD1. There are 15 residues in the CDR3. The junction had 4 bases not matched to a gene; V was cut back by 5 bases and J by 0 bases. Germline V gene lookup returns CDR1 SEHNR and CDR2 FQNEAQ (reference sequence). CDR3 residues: CASSDRDRVNTEAFF. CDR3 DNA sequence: TGTGCCAGCAGCGACCGGGACAGGGTGAACACTGAAGCTTTCTTT.

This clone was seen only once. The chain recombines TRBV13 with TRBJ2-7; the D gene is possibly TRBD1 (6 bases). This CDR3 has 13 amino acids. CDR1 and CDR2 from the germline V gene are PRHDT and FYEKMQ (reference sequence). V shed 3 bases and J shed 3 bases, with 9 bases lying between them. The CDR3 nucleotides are TGTGCCAGCAGCTTTTCGGGACACTACGAGCAGTACTTC. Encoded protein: CASSFSGHYEQYF. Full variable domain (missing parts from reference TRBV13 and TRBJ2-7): AAGVIQSPRHLIKEKRETATLKCYPIPRHDTVYWYQQGPGQDPQFLISFYEKMQSDKGSIPDRFSAQQFSDYHSELNMSSLELGDSALYFCASSFSGHYEQYFGPGTRLTVT.

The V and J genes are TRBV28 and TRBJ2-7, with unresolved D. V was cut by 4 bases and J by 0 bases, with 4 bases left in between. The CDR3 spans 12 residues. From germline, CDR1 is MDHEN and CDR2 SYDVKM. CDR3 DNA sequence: TGTGCCAGCAGTTACGGCTCCTACGAGCAGTACTTC. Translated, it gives CASSYGSYEQYF.

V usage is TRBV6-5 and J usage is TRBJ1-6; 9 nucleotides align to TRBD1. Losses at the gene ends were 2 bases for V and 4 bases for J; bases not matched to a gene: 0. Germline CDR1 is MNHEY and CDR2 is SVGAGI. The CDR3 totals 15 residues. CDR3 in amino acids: CASSYGTGYNSPLHF. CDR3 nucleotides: TGTGCCAGCAGTTACGGGACAGGGTATAATTCACCCCTCCACTTT.

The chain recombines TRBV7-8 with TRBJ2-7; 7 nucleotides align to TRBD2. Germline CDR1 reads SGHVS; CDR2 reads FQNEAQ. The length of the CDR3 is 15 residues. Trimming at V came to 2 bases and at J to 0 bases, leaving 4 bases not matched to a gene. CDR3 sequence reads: CASSLIASGSYEQYF. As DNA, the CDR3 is TGTGCCAGCAGCTTAATAGCTAGCGGCTCCTACGAGCAGTACTTC.

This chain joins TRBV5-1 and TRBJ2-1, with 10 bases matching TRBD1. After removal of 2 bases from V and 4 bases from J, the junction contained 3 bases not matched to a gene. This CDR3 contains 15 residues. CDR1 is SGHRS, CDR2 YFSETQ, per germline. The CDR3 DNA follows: TGCGCCAGCAGCTTCGGGGGACAGGGGTACAATGAGCAGTTCTTC. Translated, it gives CASSFGGQGYNEQFF.

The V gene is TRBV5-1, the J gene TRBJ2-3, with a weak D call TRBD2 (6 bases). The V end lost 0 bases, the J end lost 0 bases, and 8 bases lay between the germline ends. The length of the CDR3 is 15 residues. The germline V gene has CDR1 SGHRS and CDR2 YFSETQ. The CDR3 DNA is TGCGCCAGCAGCTTGGCGGGGACTAGCACAGATACGCAGTATTTT. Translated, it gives CASSLAGTSTDTQYF.

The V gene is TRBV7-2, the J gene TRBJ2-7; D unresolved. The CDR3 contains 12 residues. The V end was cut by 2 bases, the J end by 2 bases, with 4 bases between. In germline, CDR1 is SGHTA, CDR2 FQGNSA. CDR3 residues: CASSLRAYEQYF. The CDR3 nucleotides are TGTGCCAGCAGCTTACGCGCCTACGAGCAGTACTTC.

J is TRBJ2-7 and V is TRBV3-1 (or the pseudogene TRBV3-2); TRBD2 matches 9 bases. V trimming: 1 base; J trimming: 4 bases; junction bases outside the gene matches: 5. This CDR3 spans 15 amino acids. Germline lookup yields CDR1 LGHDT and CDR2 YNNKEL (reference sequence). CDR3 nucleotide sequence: TGTGCCAGCAGCCAAGTTAGCGGGGGCTCGTACGAGCAGTACTTC. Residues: CASSQVSGGSYEQYF.